Shown below are 5 T cell receptor beta chains from a single sample sequenced in a study of T cells in Graves' hyperthyroidism and ophthalmopathy. TCR beta CDR3 regions were amplified from RNA. TCR CDR3 regions were first amplified by RT-PCR with HTBI primers. A single record per CDR3 protein comes from TCRdb applying MiXCR to the multiplex PCR reads. The repertoire includes 300,000 to 400,000 distinct CDR3 sequences, roughly 13% of them detected once, and 9.2% sits in the top ten. Specimen: blood. Source of these receptors: a young woman with Graves' hyperthyroidism.

This clonotype showed up many times. The V and J genes are TRBV7-2 and TRBJ1-1; D is unclear. There are 14 residues in the CDR3. The ends were cut back, 5 bases at V and 4 bases at J, with 14 bases in the middle. Germline-derived CDR1 and CDR2 are SGHTA and FQGNSA. The CDR3 reads CASSPFGESTEAFF. CDR3 coding DNA: TGTGCCAGCAGCCCGTTCGGGGAGAGCACTGAAGCTTTCTTT.

On this clonotype: A read error may explain this, as a much larger clone is one base away. The rearrangement uses TRBV5-1 and TRBJ2-1; 11 bases match TRBD2. The CDR3 loop spans 15 amino acids. CDR1 is SGHRS and CDR2 is YFSETQ in the germline V gene. The CDR3 coding sequence is TGCGCCAGCACCTCCGGGACTAGCGGTTACAGTGAGCAGTTCTTC. Translated, it gives CASTSGTSGYSEQFF.

This clonotype was seen more than once but under ten times. The chain carries TRBV7-9 and TRBJ1-5, with 11 bases matching TRBD1. The V gene end was trimmed by 1 base and the J gene end by 6 bases; junction bases not matched to a gene: 8. Germline-derived CDR1 and CDR2 are SEHNR and FQNEAQ (reference sequence). The CDR3 runs 17 residues. DNA of the CDR3: TGTGCCAGCAGCTTAGGAGGGACAGGGGGGTTGTCTCAGCCCCAGCATTTT. Amino acids: CASSLGGTGGLSQPQHF.

This clonotype was observed many times. The V and J genes are TRBV7-2 and TRBJ2-7; D gene uncertain. Germline CDR1 SGHTA, CDR2 FQGNSA. The V gene lost 5 bases and the J gene lost 1 base, with 9 bases spanning the gap. The CDR3 spans 13 residues. The CDR3 region has the DNA TGTGCCAGCAGCGCCGGAACGTCCTACGAGCAGTACTTC. This codes for CASSAGTSYEQYF.

In this sample, this clonotype turned up many times. The chain employs TRBV11-2 and TRBJ2-7; the D is unclear. The CDR3 contains 15 residues. V was cut by 0 bases and J by 2 bases, with 11 bases left in between. Germline values: CDR1 SGHAT, CDR2 FQNNGV. CDR3 in amino acids: CASSLDTVITYEQYF. The CDR3 coding sequence is TGTGCCAGCAGCTTAGATACGGTGATTACCTACGAGCAGTACTTC. The full variable domain, in which reference TRBV11-2 and TRBJ2-7 provide the parts outside the CDR3, is EAGVAQSPRYKIIEKRQSVAFWCNPISGHATLYWYQQILGQGPKLLIQFQNNGVVDDSQLPKDRFSAERLKGVDSTLKIQPAKLEDSAVYLCASSLDTVITYEQYFGPGTRLTVT.